The T cell receptor beta chain under discussion was sequenced for a study of blood T cells in healthy people across ages. Looking at the study overall: About one barcoded TCR beta cDNA was captured per two T cells.

This clonotype was counted between two and nine times. An end of the junction does not agree with germline; a read error may underlie this. Germline-derived CDR1 and CDR2 are SGHRS and YFSETQ. The CDR3 totals 12 residues. Sample-barcoded 5' priming and a J-beta primer mix drove a second PCR of roughly 7 to 11 cycles. Each cDNA molecule received a tag from a template-switch adaptor that had 12 random nucleotides. All samples yielded 2.5 million or more CDR3-containing paired-end reads. From the 5' RACE reads, TCRdb called clonotypes with MiXCR, one entry per CDR3 protein. This sample has fewer than 650,000 distinct CDR3 sequences, with roughly a quarter found just once. This same sample was also part of a study on T cells of mothers and their children.

The TCR was taken from a boy aged 2-9 years in good health. The sample comprised blood. The J gene is TRBJ2-5, the V gene TRBV5-1, with D tentatively TRBD2 (6 bases). The CDR3 loop reads CASSLEVGGIAF. DNA of the CDR3: TGCGCCAGCAGCTTGGAGGTGGGAGGTATCGCGTTC.